These 15 T cell receptor beta chains came from one sample sequenced in a study of Ad26.COV2.S vaccination and SARS-CoV-2 variants. Documented treatment: some 20 received Ad26.COV2.S at low or high dose, single or two shots; roughly five received placebo; per-sample allocation not given. The samples date from day 63 after the first vaccine or placebo injection. The data were produced by immunoSEQ multiplex PCR, yet TCRdb's version contains in-frame clones alone and is incomplete. The table records about 440,000 clones, roughly nine tenths of them present only once. Here the sequenced sample was peripheral blood, taken in a trial of Ad26.COV2.S vaccine versus placebo. The receptors were sampled from a person aged 18-60 years who received the Ad26.COV2.S COVID-19 vaccine or a placebo.

The table lists this clone with a count of one. The genes are TRBV29-1 and TRBJ2-7; possible D gene TRBD1, 5 bases. Deletions cut 4 bases from V and 0 bases from J, with 10 bases between. The CDR3 has 13 residues. Germline CDR1 reads SQVTM; CDR2 reads ANQGSEA. CDR3 sequence: CSVGRALSYEQYF. CDR3 DNA: TGCAGCGTTGGCAGGGCACTCTCCTACGAGCAGTACTTC.

The V and J genes are TRBV9 and TRBJ1-3; tentative D call: TRBD1 (5 bases). In germline, CDR1 is SGDLS, CDR2 YYNGEE. V lost 0 bases to trimming and J lost 0 bases, with 7 bases between them. The CDR3 has 15 amino acids. The CDR3 loop reads CASSVGGNSGNTIYF. In DNA form, the CDR3 reads TGTGCCAGCAGCGTAGGGGGGAACTCTGGAAACACCATATATTTT.

The chain carries TRBV29-1 and TRBJ2-7; 9 bases are shared with TRBD1. Unmatched junction bases numbered 9, after V lost 0 bases and J lost 6 bases. The CDR3 loop spans 15 amino acids. Per the germline V gene, CDR1 is SQVTM and CDR2 is ANQGSEA. CDR3 protein: CSVEDGGTGRGEQYF. The CDR3 region has the DNA TGCAGCGTTGAAGATGGCGGGACAGGGAGAGGCGAGCAGTACTTC.

The J gene is TRBJ1-1, the V gene TRBV7-8; 10 bases line up with TRBD1. Germline V gives CDR1 SGHVS, CDR2 FQNEAQ. This CDR3 spans 16 amino acids. V lost 5 bases, J lost 1 base, and 7 bases stayed unmatched. Written as DNA, the CDR3 is TGTGCCAGCAGCGCAGACAGGGGGCACGCGAACACTGAAGCTTTCTTT. The encoded protein is CASSADRGHANTEAFF. Full variable domain (rest looked up from reference TRBV7-8 and TRBJ1-1): GAGVSQSPRYKVAKRGQDVALRCDPISGHVSLFWYQQALGQGPEFLTYFQNEAQLDKSGLPSDRFFAERPEGSVSTLKIQRTQQEDSAVYLCASSADRGHANTEAFFGQGTRLTVV.

V usage is TRBV6-4 and J usage is TRBJ1-6; 9 bases fit TRBD1. V gave up 0 bases and J gave up 7 bases; unmatched junction bases: 10. This CDR3 has 18 amino acids. CDR1 MRHNA and CDR2 SNTAGT come from the germline V gene. The CDR3 nucleotides read TGTGCCAGCAGTGACTCACCGGGACAGGGTCGGAGGAATTCACCCCTCCACTTT. Its translation: CASSDSPGQGRRNSPLHF.

The genes are TRBV9 and TRBJ2-3; TRBD2 agrees at 9 bases. The CDR3 spans 14 residues. V gave up 2 bases and J gave up 4 bases; unmatched junction bases: 2. Germline V gene lookup returns CDR1 SGDLS and CDR2 YYNGEE. CDR3 loop: CASSVSGSSDTQYF. DNA of the CDR3: TGTGCCAGCAGCGTTAGCGGGAGTTCAGATACGCAGTATTTT. Supplemented by reference TRBV9 and TRBJ2-3, the full variable domain reads DSGVTQTPKHLITATGQRVTLRCSPRSGDLSVYWYQQSLDQGLQFLIQYYNGEERAKGNILERFSAQQFPDLHSELNLSSLELGDSALYFCASSVSGSSDTQYFGPGTRLTVL.

The genes are TRBV13 and TRBJ1-2; D unresolved. Trimming took off 0 bases at V and 4 bases at J, with 12 bases between the two ends. The CDR3 has 15 residues. Germline V CDR1 and CDR2: PRHDT, FYEKMQ (reference sequence). DNA of the CDR3: TGTGCCAGCAGCTTAGGCCTGAGGGCAGTCTATGGCTACACCTTC. Protein product: CASSLGLRAVYGYTF.

The chain employs TRBV30 and TRBJ2-7; no clear D. The germline CDR1 and CDR2 sequences are GTSNPN and SVGIG (reference sequence). The CDR3 has 11 residues. V lost 5 bases and J lost 4, with 9 bases in between. CDR3: CAWVTSYEQYF. The DNA of the CDR3 is TGTGCCTGGGTCACCAGTTACGAGCAGTACTTC.

This clone showed up just once. V is TRBV15 and J is TRBJ1-6; D remains ambiguous. CDR3 size: 15 residues. Germline loops: CDR1 LNHNV, CDR2 YYDKDF (reference sequence). V gave up 0 bases and J gave up 13 bases, with 16 bases separating them. The CDR3: CATSRDPRAPSPLHF. As DNA, the CDR3 is TGTGCCACCAGCAGAGATCCCCGAGCCCCATCCCCCCTCCACTTT.

This chain links TRBV27 with TRBJ2-7; the match to TRBD1 covers 9 bases. Germline CDR1 and CDR2: MNHEY and SMNVEV (reference sequence). The CDR3 loop spans 15 amino acids. Trimming took 4 bases from V and 5 from J; bases not matched to a gene: 9. CDR3 sequence reads: CASSSPGQGGNEQYF. As DNA, the CDR3 is TGTGCCAGCAGTTCTCCGGGACAGGGAGGCAACGAGCAGTACTTC.

This sequence joins TRBV20-1 and TRBJ1-5; D gene ambiguous. Germline lookup yields CDR1 DFQATT and CDR2 SNEGSKA (reference sequence). V lost 3 bases to trimming and J lost 2 bases, with 14 bases between them. The CDR3 runs to 15 residues. DNA for the CDR3: TGCAGTGCTAGTATGCCCAGGCCGGGCAATCAGCCCCAGCATTTT. Translated, it gives CSASMPRPGNQPQHF.

The gene calls are TRBV5-5 and TRBJ2-5; D may match TRBD1 or TRBD2 (5 bases each). Germline CDR1 and CDR2: SGHKS and YYEKEE (reference sequence). The CDR3 runs 15 residues. V was clipped by 3 bases and J by 2 bases, with 14 bases between them. CDR3 in DNA: TGTGCCAGCAGCTCCGGAGGACACACACAAGAGACCCAGTACTTC. It specifies CASSSGGHTQETQYF.

The chain uses TRBV5-8 and TRBJ2-3, with D unresolved. The V gene's germline CDR1 is SGHTS and CDR2 YDEGEE. The CDR3 contains 18 residues. Trimming took off 2 bases at V and 0 bases at J, with 19 bases between the two ends. CDR3 DNA sequence: TGTGCCAGCAGCTTAGGTCGTGTTAGCCGGGTTAGCACAGATACGCAGTATTTT. Its translation: CASSLGRVSRVSTDTQYF. Based on the CDR3 plus reference TRBV5-8 and TRBJ2-3, the full variable domain is EAGVTQSPTHLIKTRGQQATLRCSPISGHTSVYWYQQALGLGLQFLLWYDEGEERNRGNFPPRFSGRQFPNYSSELNVNALELEDSALYLCASSLGRVSRVSTDTQYFGPGTRLTVL.

This clone was recorded a few times. The V gene is TRBV4-3, the J gene TRBJ1-2; D remains unclear. Per the germline V gene, CDR1 is LGHNA and CDR2 is YSLEER. The CDR3 is 15 residues long. V lost 1 base, J lost 4 bases, and 13 bases lay in between. The CDR3 here is CASSQGLGGIYGYTF. The CDR3 DNA sequence: TGCGCCAGCAGCCAAGGGTTGGGAGGGATCTATGGCTACACCTTC.

In nucleotides, the CDR3 is TGCGCCAGCAGCCCGATAGCGGGGGCCGGTGACGAGCAGTACTTC. This gives the protein CASSPIAGAGDEQYF. V usage is TRBV5-1 and J usage is TRBJ2-7, with 9 bases lining up with TRBD2. CDR1 and CDR2 (germline): SGHRS, YFSETQ. V shed 4 bases, J shed 5 bases, and the junction held 10 bases outside the gene matches. The CDR3 contains 15 residues. The variable domain in full, completed from reference TRBV5-1 and TRBJ2-7, reads KAGVTQTPRYLIKTRGQQVTLSCSPISGHRSVSWYQQTPGQGLQFLFEYFSETQRNKGNFPGRFSGRQFSNSRSEMNVSTLELGDSALYLCASSPIAGAGDEQYFGPGTRLTVT.